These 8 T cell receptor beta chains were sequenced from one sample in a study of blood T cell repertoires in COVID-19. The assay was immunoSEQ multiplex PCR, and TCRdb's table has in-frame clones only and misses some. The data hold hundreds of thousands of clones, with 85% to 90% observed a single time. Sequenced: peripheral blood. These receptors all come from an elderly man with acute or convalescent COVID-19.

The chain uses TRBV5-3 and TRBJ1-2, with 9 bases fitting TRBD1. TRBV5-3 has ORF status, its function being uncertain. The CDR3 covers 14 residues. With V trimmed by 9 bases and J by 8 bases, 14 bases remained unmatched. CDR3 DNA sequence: TGTGCCACCACAGGGGGCGCGATGTCTAGCGGCTACACCTTC. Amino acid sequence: CATTGGAMSSGYTF.

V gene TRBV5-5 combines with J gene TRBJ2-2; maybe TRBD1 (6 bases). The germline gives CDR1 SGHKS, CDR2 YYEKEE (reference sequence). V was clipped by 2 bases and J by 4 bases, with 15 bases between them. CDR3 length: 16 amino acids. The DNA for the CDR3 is TGTGCCAGCAGCTTTCTACAGGGCCGTTCCACCGGGGAGCTGTTTTTT. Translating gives CASSFLQGRSTGELFF.

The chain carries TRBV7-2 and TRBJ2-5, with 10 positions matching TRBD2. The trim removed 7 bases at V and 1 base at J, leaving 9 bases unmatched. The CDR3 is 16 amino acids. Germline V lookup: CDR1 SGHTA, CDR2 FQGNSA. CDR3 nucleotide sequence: TGTGCCAGCATCGGCACGAGCGGGAGGGCCCAAGAGACCCAGTACTTC. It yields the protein CASIGTSGRAQETQYF.

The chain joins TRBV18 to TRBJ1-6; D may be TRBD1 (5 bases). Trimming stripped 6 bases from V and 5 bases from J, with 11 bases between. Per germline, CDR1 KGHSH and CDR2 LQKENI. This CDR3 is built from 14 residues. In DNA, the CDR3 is TGTGCCAGCTCCCTCGGACAAGATAATTCACCCCTCCACTTT. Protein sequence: CASSLGQDNSPLHF.

The CDR3: CASSLPHPSMAGRSYEQYF. The CDR3 coding sequence is TGTGCCAGCAGCTTACCTCATCCGTCCATGGCAGGGCGCTCCTACGAGCAGTACTTC. The rearrangement joins TRBV7-8 to TRBJ2-7; maybe TRBD1 (5 bases). Germline CDR1 SGHVS, CDR2 FQNEAQ. The CDR3 length is 19 residues. V lost 2 bases, J lost 0 bases, and 23 bases lay in between.

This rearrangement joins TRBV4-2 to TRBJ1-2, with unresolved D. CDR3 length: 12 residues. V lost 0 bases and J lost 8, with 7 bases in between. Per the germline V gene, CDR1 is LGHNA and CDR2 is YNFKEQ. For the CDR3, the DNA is TGTGCCAGCAGCCAAGAATTGAGCGGCTACACCTTC. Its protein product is CASSQELSGYTF.

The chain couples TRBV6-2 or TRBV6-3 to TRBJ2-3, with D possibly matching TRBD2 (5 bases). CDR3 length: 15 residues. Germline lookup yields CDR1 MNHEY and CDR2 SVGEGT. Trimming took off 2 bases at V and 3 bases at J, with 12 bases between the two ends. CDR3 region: CASSYTSLATDTQYF. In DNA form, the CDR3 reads TGTGCCAGCAGTTACACGTCCTTAGCGACAGATACGCAGTATTTT.

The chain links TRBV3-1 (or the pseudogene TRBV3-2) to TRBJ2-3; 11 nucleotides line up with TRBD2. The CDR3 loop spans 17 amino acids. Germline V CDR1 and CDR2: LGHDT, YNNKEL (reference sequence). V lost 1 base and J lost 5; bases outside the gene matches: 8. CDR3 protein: CASSQGRLAGTGDTQYF. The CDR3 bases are TGTGCCAGCAGCCAAGGGCGACTAGCGGGAACAGGAGATACGCAGTATTTT.